This TCR beta chain is from a study of graft-versus-host responses after intestinal transplantation. Study background: Multivisceral, liver-intestinal, or isolated intestinal grafts were transplanted into recipients. Recipients across the board were started on anti-thymocyte globulin induction, then kept on tacrolimus and steroids for about 3 years. General observations from the study: Researchers found GvH clones in recipient marrow, and some showed up first in ileum or blood. Levels of circulating GvH clones at their peak were associated with early post-transplant HvG declines.

Libraries were prepared by immunoSEQ multiplex PCR; TCRdb keeps only in-frame clonotypes and omits some of them. Of 81,000 or so clones in the sample, about 93% were seen once. There are 13 residues in the CDR3. Germline values: CDR1 MNHEY, CDR2 SVGAGI. V dropped 2 bases and J dropped 8 bases, with 10 bases sitting between them. Worth noting for this clone: Its antigen is unidentified.

Sequencing was performed on unstimulated CD8+ T cells sorted from spleen or lymph node cells, taken before transplant. The chain is built from TRBV6-5 and TRBJ2-4, with a possible D match to TRBD2 (5 bases). The origin of this receptor is a human donor who was the organ donor for an intestinal transplant. The CDR3 spells CASSYPGFDIQYF. CDR3 DNA sequence: TGTGCCAGCAGTTACCCGGGGTTCGACATTCAGTACTTC.